Presented here are 9 T cell receptor beta chains from one specimen sequenced in a study of T-cell reconstitution after alpha-beta-depleted transplantation in children. Unique molecular identifiers were incorporated during preparation of the TCRbeta library. MiXCR was run by TCRdb on the PCR reads, yielding one entry per CDR3 protein. The sample yields around 700,000 distinct CDR3 sequences, around 12% seen once. The starting material was PBMCs, obtained before TCRalphabeta/CD19-depleted stem cell transplant. The receptors were gathered from a girl aged 2-10 years with congenital amegakaryocytic thrombocytopenia, due to receive a stem cell transplant.

This clonotype was seen ten or more times. The chain has TRBV12-3 or TRBV12-4 and TRBJ2-7; 7 bases agree with TRBD1. J lost 4 bases, V lost 5 bases, and 8 bases had no gene match. The CDR3 contains 14 residues. The CDR3 bases are TGTGCCAGCAGTCGGACAGGTACCGTGTACGAGCAGTACTTC. This translates into CASSRTGTVYEQYF.

Many counts were recorded for this clonotype. The chain employs TRBV20-1 and TRBJ1-5, with D uncertain. The ends were cut back, 2 bases at V and 9 bases at J, with 8 bases in the middle. Germline-derived CDR1 and CDR2 are DFQATT and SNEGSKA (reference sequence). The CDR3 has 11 residues. The CDR3 DNA follows: TGCAGTGCTAGAACTGAAGGGCCCCAGCATTTT. It is translated as CSARTEGPQHF.

This clonotype has at least ten counts. The chain recombines TRBV11-2 with TRBJ2-5, with TRBD2 matching over 11 bases. The germline V gene has CDR1 SGHAT and CDR2 FQNNGV. The CDR3 covers 14 residues. The V and J ends lost 10 bases and 7 bases, in that order; junction bases with no gene match: 11. The CDR3 DNA sequence: TGTGCCACCAACCCCCTAGCGGGAGGAGGGACCCAGTACTTC. Encoded protein: CATNPLAGGGTQYF. Full variable domain (rest looked up from reference TRBV11-2 and TRBJ2-5): EAGVAQSPRYKIIEKRQSVAFWCNPISGHATLYWYQQILGQGPKLLIQFQNNGVVDDSQLPKDRFSAERLKGVDSTLKIQPAKLEDSAVYLCATNPLAGGGTQYFGPGTRLLVL.

On this clonotype: The junction departs from germline at one end; a sequencing error may be responsible. The chain has TRBV7-8 and TRBJ1-1; weak D call: TRBD1 (6 bases). This CDR3 contains 16 residues. The V gene's germline CDR1 is SGHVS and CDR2 FQNEAQ. The CDR3 here is CASIKNRGAGNTEVFF. In DNA, the CDR3 is TGTGCCAGCATCAAGAACCGGGGGGCAGGTAACACTGAAGTTTTCTTT.

The chain has TRBV12-3 or TRBV12-4 and TRBJ2-7; possibly TRBD1 for D (5 bases). The CDR3 is 16 amino acids. Trimming shortened V by 8 bases and J by 1 base, and 21 bases separated the two germline ends. The CDR3 sequence: CASLTRGAGRSYEQYF. In DNA, the CDR3 is TGTGCCAGCTTGACACGTGGGGCAGGTAGATCCTACGAGCAGTACTTC.

The sample holds a few counts of this clonotype. The V call is TRBV7-9, the J call TRBJ2-7; a weak D match, TRBD2 (5 bases). The germline CDR1 and CDR2 sequences are SEHNR and FQNEAQ (reference sequence). V was cut by 4 bases and J by 2 bases, with 15 bases left in between. The length of the CDR3 is 15 residues. Here the CDR3 reads CASSSPGGPPYEQYF. CDR3 DNA: TGTGCCAGCAGCTCCCCTGGCGGGCCGCCCTACGAGCAGTACTTC.

The V call is TRBV9, the J call TRBJ1-2, with TRBD1 matching over 12 bases. V was pared by 3 bases and J by 8 bases, with 8 bases of the junction left unmatched. The CDR3 contains 15 residues. Germline lookup yields CDR1 SGDLS and CDR2 YYNGEE. CDR3 in amino acids: CASSAGQGALEGYTF. The CDR3 DNA follows: TGTGCCAGCAGCGCGGGACAGGGGGCCCTGGAGGGCTACACCTTC.

The rearrangement links TRBV5-1 to TRBJ2-3, with 10 bases matching TRBD2. J was trimmed by 0 bases and V by 7 bases; bases with no gene match: 5. This CDR3 region has 15 residues. Germline CDR1 is SGHRS and CDR2 is YFSETQ. In nucleotides, the CDR3 is TGCGCCAGCCTAGCGGGAGCCCTCAGCACAGATACGCAGTATTTT. Protein product: CASLAGALSTDTQYF.

There are many counts of this clonotype. The rearrangement links TRBV4-1 to TRBJ1-5, with a weak D call TRBD1 (6 bases). The CDR3 length is 15 residues. Germline loops: CDR1 MGHRA, CDR2 YSYEKL. Trimming took 1 base from V and 0 from J, leaving 7 bases between them. The DNA for the CDR3 is TGCGCCAGCAGCCAAGCAGGGGATAGCAATCAGCCCCAGCATTTT. Amino acids: CASSQAGDSNQPQHF.